The 16 T cell receptor beta chains below come from one sample, sequenced in a study of blood T cell repertoires in COVID-19. Clones were sequenced by immunoSEQ multiplex PCR, and TCRdb holds only the in-frame ones, with some missing. The sample carries roughly 92,000 clones, around 86% recorded once. The sequencing sample was made of peripheral blood. These receptors originate from a woman aged 80 or over with acute or convalescent COVID-19.

The rearrangement uses TRBV5-1 and TRBJ1-2, with D possibly TRBD1 on 6 matching bases. Trimming pared 7 bases from V and 8 bases from J, leaving 24 bases between. The length of the CDR3 is 15 residues. The germline CDR1 and CDR2 sequences are SGHRS and YFSETQ. The CDR3 bases are TGCGCCAGCTCCAAGGGGGACCTACGGGGTAAAGGCTACACCTTC. As protein: CASSKGDLRGKGYTF.

The rearrangement links TRBV5-1 to TRBJ2-5, with D possibly matching TRBD2 (5 bases). Trimming took off 4 bases at V and 5 bases at J, with 18 bases between the two ends. The CDR3 extends over 15 amino acids. Germline values: CDR1 SGHRS, CDR2 YFSETQ. The CDR3 region is CASSHTLGAGETQYF. CDR3 DNA sequence: TGCGCCAGCAGCCACACCCTGGGAGCCGGCGAGACCCAGTACTTC.

The V and J genes are TRBV5-6 and TRBJ2-6; a weak D match, TRBD1 (6 bases). Trimming stripped 1 base from V and 0 bases from J, with 11 bases between. The CDR3 totals 17 residues. Germline V gene lookup returns CDR1 SGHDT and CDR2 YYEEEE. This chain's CDR3 is CASSLRGHPSGANVLTF. The CDR3 DNA is TGTGCCAGCAGCTTGCGGGGACACCCCTCTGGGGCCAACGTCCTGACTTTC.

The gene calls are TRBV7-2 and TRBJ1-1; D is uncertain. Germline V lookup: CDR1 SGHTA, CDR2 FQGNSA. There are 14 residues in the CDR3. V lost 5 bases to trimming and J lost 4 bases, with 14 bases between them. CDR3 DNA sequence: TGTGCCAGCAGCCCCTCCGAGAGGAGCACTGAAGCTTTCTTT. It yields the protein CASSPSERSTEAFF.

The gene calls are TRBV28 and TRBJ1-2; 7 nucleotides agree with TRBD1. Germline V CDR1 and CDR2: MDHEN, SYDVKM. Unmatched junction bases numbered 3, after V lost 7 bases and J lost 4 bases. The CDR3 consists of 12 residues. CDR3 sequence reads: CASTGQIYGYTF. As DNA, the CDR3 is TGTGCCAGCACGGGACAGATCTATGGCTACACCTTC.

This rearrangement joins TRBV19 to TRBJ2-1; 7 bases match TRBD1. Looked up from germline, CDR1 is LNHDA and CDR2 is SQIVND (reference sequence). V trimming: 7 bases; J trimming: 9 bases; junction bases outside the gene matches: 15. There are 15 residues in the CDR3. The CDR3 is CASTQRQGRGGEQFF. The DNA for the CDR3 is TGTGCCAGTACCCAGAGACAGGGCCGAGGGGGTGAGCAGTTCTTC.

This clone has only one observation. The chain employs TRBV2 and TRBJ1-1; perhaps TRBD1 as D (5 bases). Germline CDR1 is SNHLY and CDR2 is FYNNEI. Trimming left V 8 bases short and J 6 bases short, with 16 bases between. The CDR3 is 13 residues long. CDR3 nucleotide sequence: TGTGCCAGCTCCAGGGAGGGAGGATCTGAAGCTTTCTTT. Amino acids: CASSREGGSEAFF.

V and J are TRBV11-1 and TRBJ2-1; weak D call: TRBD2 (7 bases). The germline V and J ends were trimmed by 5 bases and 8 bases, with 16 bases remaining between them. Germline CDR1 SGHAT, CDR2 FQDESV (reference sequence). This CDR3 contains 14 residues. The CDR3 DNA is TGTGCCAGCAGCCGGGGGGCCAGGGACCATGAGCAGTTCTTC. This sequence encodes CASSRGARDHEQFF.

In regard to this clone: The same CDR3 is also encoded by other DNA sequences in this sample. The rearrangement uses TRBV19 and TRBJ2-2, with TRBD2 matching over 8 bases. J gave up 4 bases and V 3 bases, and 7 bases lay outside the gene matches. The CDR3 is 16 amino acids. Germline values: CDR1 LNHDA, CDR2 SQIVND (reference sequence). The CDR3 spells CASSIMGGRRTGELFF. The CDR3 nucleotides read TGTGCCAGTAGTATTATGGGCGGGAGGCGCACCGGGGAGCTGTTTTTT.

The genes are TRBV3-1 (or the pseudogene TRBV3-2) and TRBJ1-1; D is unresolved. Trimming removed 0 bases from V and 6 bases from J, with 17 bases in between. The CDR3 runs 16 residues. CDR1 and CDR2 from the germline V gene are LGHDT and YNNKEL (reference sequence). DNA for the CDR3: TGTGCCAGCAGCCAAGATCAGAAAGGGAGGCGAGCTGAAGCTTTCTTT. This codes for CASSQDQKGRRAEAFF.

The CDR3 sequence is CASSLVSGGPNEQFF. Written as DNA, the CDR3 is TGTGCCAGCAGCTTAGTTTCGGGGGGACCAAATGAGCAGTTCTTC. The rearrangement joins TRBV11-2 to TRBJ2-1; 7 positions match TRBD2. V shed 1 base and J 7 bases; nucleotides not matched to a gene: 7. Germline CDR1 reads SGHAT; CDR2 reads FQNNGV. The CDR3 is 15 residues long. Combining the CDR3 with reference TRBV11-2 and TRBJ2-1 gives the whole variable domain EAGVAQSPRYKIIEKRQSVAFWCNPISGHATLYWYQQILGQGPKLLIQFQNNGVVDDSQLPKDRFSAERLKGVDSTLKIQPAKLEDSAVYLCASSLVSGGPNEQFFGPGTRLTVL.

The chain joins TRBV2 to TRBJ1-2, with TRBD1 matching 8 bases. CDR3 size: 13 residues. Per germline, CDR1 SNHLY and CDR2 FYNNEI. V gave up 7 bases and J gave up 8 bases; unmatched junction bases: 9. Here the CDR3 DNA reads TGTGCCAGCAACAAGGACAGGGTTGGGGGCTACACCTTC. Residues: CASNKDRVGGYTF.

V is TRBV24-1 and J is TRBJ2-1, with TRBD2 matching 10 bases. Germline V gene lookup returns CDR1 KGHDR and CDR2 SFDVKD. This CDR3 has 18 residues. The V and J ends lost 3 bases and 1 base, in that order; junction bases with no gene match: 8. The CDR3 region is CATSDRAPSGRSYNEQFF. The CDR3 nucleotides are TGTGCCACCAGTGATCGGGCCCCTAGCGGGAGATCCTACAATGAGCAGTTCTTC.

The gene calls are TRBV5-1 and TRBJ2-7; a weak D match, TRBD2 (6 bases). Trimming removed 0 bases from V and 6 bases from J, with 25 bases in between. Germline assignment: CDR1 SGHRS and CDR2 YFSETQ. The CDR3 totals 18 residues. The CDR3 DNA reads as TGCGCCAGCAGCTTGGTTGGGGTAGTGGGGGGAAGTTTAATCGAGCAGTACTTC. It codes for CASSLVGVVGGSLIEQYF.

A single count supports this clone. The chain is built from TRBV30 and TRBJ1-2, with TRBD1 matching over 8 bases. The CDR3 is made up of 16 amino acids. J lost 0 bases, V lost 3 bases, and 9 bases had no gene match. Germline loops: CDR1 GTSNPN, CDR2 SVGIG (reference sequence). As DNA, the CDR3 is TGTGCCTGGAGCCGAGGAAGGACAGGGACTAACTATGGCTACACCTTC. Protein sequence: CAWSRGRTGTNYGYTF.

This chain links TRBV6-2 or TRBV6-3 with TRBJ1-1; 10 nucleotides match TRBD1. Germline V gene lookup returns CDR1 MNHEY and CDR2 SVGEGT. The CDR3 consists of 16 residues. The ends lost 0 bases at V and 4 bases at J; junction bases unmatched: 5. The CDR3 sequence: CASSYSRTGGVTEAFF. The CDR3 DNA reads as TGTGCCAGCAGTTACTCGCGGACAGGGGGGGTCACTGAAGCTTTCTTT.